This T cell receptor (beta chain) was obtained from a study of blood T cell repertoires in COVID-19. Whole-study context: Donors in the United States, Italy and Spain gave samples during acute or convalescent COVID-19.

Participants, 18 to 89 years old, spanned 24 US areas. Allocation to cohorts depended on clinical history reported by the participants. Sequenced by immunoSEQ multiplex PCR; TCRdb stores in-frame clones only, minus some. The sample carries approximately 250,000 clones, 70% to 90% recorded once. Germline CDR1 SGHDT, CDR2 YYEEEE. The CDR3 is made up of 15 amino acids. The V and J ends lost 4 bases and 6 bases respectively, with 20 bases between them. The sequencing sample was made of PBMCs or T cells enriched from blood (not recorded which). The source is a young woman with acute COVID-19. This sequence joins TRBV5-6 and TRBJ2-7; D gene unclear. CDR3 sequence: CASSRTPPEVIEQYF. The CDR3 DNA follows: TGTGCCAGCAGCCGAACACCCCCCGAAGTGATCGAGCAGTACTTC.